The 27 T cell receptor beta chains listed next were all sequenced from one sample in a study of spatial heterogeneity in lung cancer. Time point given: sample taken at primary tumor resection. From the 5' RACE reads, TCRdb called clonotypes with MiXCR, one entry per CDR3 protein. Counted here are roughly 25,000 distinct CDR3 sequences, 7% occurring once; the ten biggest clones make up approximately 14%. The material sequenced was PBMCs, taken at surgery. These receptors originate from a male donor with early-stage non-small cell lung cancer.

The rearrangement links TRBV4-1 to TRBJ2-7; 8 bases map to TRBD2. Unmatched junction bases numbered 13, after V lost 1 base and J lost 2 bases. Germline V gene sequence: CDR1 MGHRA, CDR2 YSYEKL. The CDR3 totals 18 residues. The CDR3: CASSQGPPLAEVPYEQYF. The CDR3 DNA reads TGCGCCAGCAGCCAAGGACCCCCACTAGCGGAGGTCCCCTACGAGCAGTACTTC.

This clonotype was seen at least ten times. The genes are TRBV4-2 and TRBJ2-1; 7 positions match TRBD2. Germline values: CDR1 LGHNA, CDR2 YNFKEQ. V shed 4 bases and J 3 bases; nucleotides not matched to a gene: 9. The CDR3 is made up of 16 amino acids. CDR3 bases: TGTGCCAGCAGCCCCGATGCGGCTAGCGGCTACAATGAGCAGTTCTTC. It codes for CASSPDAASGYNEQFF.

This clonotype was counted ten times or more. This sequence joins TRBV7-9 and TRBJ1-4; D perhaps matches TRBD1 (5 bases). Trimming cost V 2 bases and J 8 bases, with 15 bases left between them. This CDR3 comprises 15 residues. The germline V gene encodes CDR1 SEHNR and CDR2 FQNEAQ (reference sequence). CDR3 in amino acids: CASSLLGLQAEKLFF. DNA of the CDR3: TGTGCCAGCAGCTTATTGGGACTCCAGGCCGAAAAACTGTTTTTT.

The rearrangement links TRBV29-1 to TRBJ2-1; 7 positions agree with TRBD2. The V gene's germline CDR1 is SQVTM and CDR2 ANQGSEA. The CDR3 consists of 14 residues. Trimming removed 5 bases from V and 9 bases from J; junction bases left unmatched: 13. CDR3 sequence (DNA): TGCAGCGTTCTCCTTTGGACTAGAAGTGGTGAGCAGTTCTTC. Translation: CSVLLWTRSGEQFF.

This clonotype was detected ten times or more. This chain joins TRBV7-8 and TRBJ1-1; no clear D. The V end was cut by 1 base, the J end by 1 base, with 10 bases between. Germline lookup yields CDR1 SGHVS and CDR2 FQNEAQ. The CDR3 sequence is 15 residues long. Here the CDR3 reads CASSLEGYGNTEAFF. CDR3 nucleotides: TGTGCCAGCAGCTTAGAAGGGTATGGGAACACTGAAGCTTTCTTT. The full variable domain, completed using reference TRBV7-8 and TRBJ1-1, is GAGVSQSPRYKVAKRGQDVALRCDPISGHVSLFWYQQALGQGPEFLTYFQNEAQLDKSGLPSDRFFAERPEGSVSTLKIQRTQQEDSAVYLCASSLEGYGNTEAFFGQGTRLTVV.

This clonotype was found many times. The chain carries TRBV29-1 and TRBJ2-3; the D is unclear. This CDR3 is built from 12 residues. The V gene lost 5 bases and the J gene lost 1 base, with 7 bases spanning the gap. Germline assignment: CDR1 SQVTM and CDR2 ANQGSEA. The CDR3 bases are TGCAGCGTTTGGGCGGGCACAGATACGCAGTATTTT. The encoded protein is CSVWAGTDTQYF.

The rearrangement links TRBV19 to TRBJ1-5; possibly TRBD1 for D (6 bases). This CDR3 has 14 amino acids. CDR1 is LNHDA, CDR2 SQIVND, per germline (reference sequence). V was trimmed by 9 bases and J by 3 bases, leaving 15 bases between them. The CDR3 DNA reads as TGTGCCAGCAGCCTCCGGGACAACAATCAGCCCCAGCATTTT. This gives the protein CASSLRDNNQPQHF.

Remarks on this clonotype: At one of its ends the junction is not consistent with the germline gene, which may arise from a read error. The chain carries TRBV12-3 or TRBV12-4 and TRBJ2-7, with 7 positions matching TRBD2. The length of the CDR3 is 13 residues. The DNA for the CDR3 is TGTGCCAGCAGTCTAGCGGAGTCCTACGAGCAGTACTTC. Translation gives CASSLAESYEQYF.

This clonotype was seen a handful of times. The chain is built from TRBV12-3 or TRBV12-4 and TRBJ2-7; TRBD2 matches 13 bases. Unmatched junction bases numbered 8, after V lost 5 bases and J lost 4 bases. The CDR3 loop spans 16 amino acids. The CDR3 is CASSARLAGGHYEQYV. Written as DNA, the CDR3 is TGTGCCAGCAGTGCGAGACTAGCGGGGGGACATTACGAGCAGTACGTC.

This clonotype was detected only a few times. This rearrangement joins TRBV19 to TRBJ2-1; D is undetermined. CDR3 length: 17 amino acids. Trimming took 3 bases from V and 6 from J, leaving 21 bases between them. Germline CDR1 is LNHDA and CDR2 is SQIVND (reference sequence). The CDR3, as DNA: TGTGCCAGTAGTATTTGGGCGGCCGCAAGTAACCCCAATGAGCAGTTCTTC. The encoded protein is CASSIWAAASNPNEQFF.

The chain combines TRBV9 with TRBJ2-1; D remains ambiguous. Per germline, CDR1 SGDLS and CDR2 YYNGEE. The ends were cut back, 4 bases at V and 2 bases at J, with 7 bases in the middle. The CDR3 sequence is 13 residues long. The CDR3 here is CASSSDAYNEQFF. The CDR3 DNA reads TGTGCCAGCAGCTCGGATGCCTACAATGAGCAGTTCTTC.

Here the CDR3 DNA reads TGTGCCAGCTCTCCGACAGCGGTGAACACTGAAGCTTTCTTT. This gives the protein CASSPTAVNTEAFF. This chain links TRBV18 with TRBJ1-1; D is perhaps TRBD1 (5 bases). V was pared by 6 bases and J by 0 bases, with 11 bases between. The germline gives CDR1 KGHSH, CDR2 LQKENI. The CDR3 is 14 residues long. The full variable domain, in which reference TRBV18 and TRBJ1-1 provide the parts outside the CDR3, is NAGVMQNPRHLVRRRGQEARLRCSPMKGHSHVYWYRQLPEEGLKFMVYLQKENIIDESGMPKERFSAEFPKEGPSILRIQQVVRGDSAAYFCASSPTAVNTEAFFGQGTRLTVV.

This clonotype has a count of ten or more. The V gene is TRBV24-1, the J gene TRBJ2-5; 12 bases line up with TRBD2. V gave up 5 bases and J gave up 4 bases; unmatched junction bases: 7. Germline lookup yields CDR1 KGHDR and CDR2 SFDVKD. This CDR3 spans 16 amino acids. The CDR3 loop reads CATSASLGLAGETQYF. Here the CDR3 DNA reads TGTGCCACCAGTGCCAGCCTGGGACTAGCGGGAGAGACCCAGTACTTC.

In this sample, this clonotype turned up a few times. This chain joins TRBV4-2 and TRBJ1-2; D gene unclear. The V gene lost 4 bases and the J gene lost 7 bases, with 10 bases spanning the gap. Germline CDR1 LGHNA, CDR2 YNFKEQ. The CDR3 loop spans 12 amino acids. DNA for the CDR3: TGTGCCAGCAGCCCCGTCTGGGGTGGCTACACCTTC. Its protein is CASSPVWGGYTF.

The chain recombines TRBV5-6 with TRBJ2-3; the match to TRBD1 covers 7 bases. J gave up 2 bases and V 3 bases, and 12 bases lay outside the gene matches. The CDR3 totals 17 residues. Germline-derived CDR1 and CDR2 are SGHDT and YYEEEE. The CDR3, as DNA: TGTGCCAGCAGCTCCCTGATGGGGACAGAATTCACAGATACGCAGTATTTT. Its translation is CASSSLMGTEFTDTQYF.

The chain employs TRBV24-1 and TRBJ2-7, with D maybe TRBD2 (5 bases). V was shortened by 12 bases and J by 5 bases, with 10 bases between the two germline ends. This CDR3 is built from 10 residues. Per the germline V gene, CDR1 is KGHDR and CDR2 is SFDVKD. The CDR3 loop reads CAVGGDEQYF. CDR3 sequence (DNA): TGTGCCGTCGGAGGTGACGAGCAGTACTTC.

This clonotype has ten or more counts. V is TRBV27 and J is TRBJ2-1; D assignment may be TRBD1 or TRBD2 (7 bases each). The germline gives CDR1 MNHEY, CDR2 SMNVEV (reference sequence). V gave up 11 bases and J gave up 9 bases, with 17 bases separating them. The CDR3 spans 12 residues. The CDR3 DNA reads as TGTGCCTCCGGGGAGGGGGCGAGTGAGCAGTTCTTC. Protein sequence: CASGEGASEQFF.

This clonotype occurred many times. The chain links TRBV6-1 to TRBJ1-1; D perhaps matches TRBD1 (6 bases). Trimming left V 6 bases short and J 1 base short, with 9 bases between. Germline V gene data show CDR1 as MNHNS and CDR2 as SASEGT. The CDR3 runs 13 residues. The CDR3 protein is CASRLQGNTEAFF. As DNA, the CDR3 is TGTGCCAGCAGGTTACAGGGGAACACTGAAGCTTTCTTT.

This clonotype has a handful of counts. The chain joins TRBV19 to TRBJ2-7, with TRBD2 identical over 7 bases. Germline assignment: CDR1 LNHDA and CDR2 SQIVND (reference sequence). Germline trimming cut 3 bases from V and 0 bases from J; bases unmatched to any gene: 5. The CDR3 runs 15 residues. CDR3 region: CASSIAGRHSYEQYF. CDR3 sequence (DNA): TGTGCCAGTAGTATCGCCGGGAGGCACTCCTACGAGCAGTACTTC.

This clonotype was seen more than once but under ten times. V usage is TRBV7-9 and J usage is TRBJ2-7; D is possibly TRBD1 or TRBD2 (5 bases each). V gave up 5 bases and J gave up 2 bases, with 19 bases separating them. Per germline, CDR1 SEHNR and CDR2 FQNEAQ (reference sequence). The CDR3 loop spans 16 amino acids. The CDR3 region is CASSNYIGTITYEQYF. In DNA form, the CDR3 reads TGTGCCAGCAGCAATTACATCGGGACGATTACCTACGAGCAGTACTTC.

This CDR3 reads CASSTRSSGRSTDTQYF. CDR3 bases: TGTGCCAGCAGCACCCGTTCTAGCGGGAGGAGCACAGATACGCAGTATTTT. V is TRBV11-2 and J is TRBJ2-3, with 11 nucleotides matching TRBD2. V dropped 5 bases and J dropped 0; count of bases not matched to a gene: 7. Per the germline V gene, CDR1 is SGHAT and CDR2 is FQNNGV. The CDR3 covers 17 residues.

A remark on this clonotype: One end of the junction varies from germline; a read error may be responsible. This sequence joins TRBV5-1 and TRBJ2-4; the match to TRBD1 covers 7 bases. The CDR3 contains 15 residues. Germline loops: CDR1 SGHRS, CDR2 YFSETQ. DNA for the CDR3: TGCGCCAGCAGCTTAGGGCTGGGGACAGCTGGGAGATGGATCTTC. This encodes CASSLGLGTAGRWIF.

This clonotype appeared many times. The V and J genes are TRBV20-1 and TRBJ1-1; D is perhaps TRBD1 (6 bases). Germline V gene lookup returns CDR1 DFQATT and CDR2 SNEGSKA (reference sequence). V shed 4 bases and J shed 0 bases, with 15 bases lying between them. The CDR3 is 15 amino acids. The CDR3 DNA is TGCAGTGCTATAATCCCGGGGGGCATGAACACTGAAGCTTTCTTT. Protein: CSAIIPGGMNTEAFF.

This clonotype was detected ten times or more. The chain combines TRBV12-3 or TRBV12-4 with TRBJ2-2, with a weak D call TRBD2 (5 bases). This CDR3 has 13 amino acids. Trimming took 4 bases from V and 8 from J, leaving 11 bases between them. CDR3 coding DNA: TGTGCCAGCAGTTACTGGGGAGATGGGGAGCTGTTTTTT. It is translated as CASSYWGDGELFF.

The chain couples TRBV7-9 to TRBJ2-3, with D perhaps matching TRBD1 or TRBD2 (5 bases each). This CDR3 is 15 amino acids long. Trimming stripped 4 bases from V and 2 bases from J, with 13 bases between. In germline, CDR1 is SEHNR, CDR2 FQNEAQ (reference sequence). The CDR3: CASSSRDGYTDTQYF. CDR3 DNA sequence: TGTGCCAGCAGCTCAAGGGACGGTTACACAGATACGCAGTATTTT.

The chain has TRBV5-6 and TRBJ1-1; 8 positions match TRBD1. This CDR3 region has 17 residues. Germline V gives CDR1 SGHDT, CDR2 YYEEEE. Losses at the gene ends were 0 bases for V and 4 bases for J; bases not matched to a gene: 11. The CDR3 is CASSLAFNGTGATEAFF. CDR3 nucleotide sequence: TGTGCCAGCAGCTTGGCGTTTAACGGGACAGGAGCCACTGAAGCTTTCTTT.

This clonotype was seen more than once but under ten times. The J gene is TRBJ2-2, the V gene TRBV3-1; 9 bases line up with TRBD2. Germline V gives CDR1 LGHDT, CDR2 YNNKEL (reference sequence). The J segment lost 5 bases and the V segment lost 4 bases, leaving 8 bases of the junction unmatched. This CDR3 contains 16 residues. CDR3 sequence: CASSPEPSGVTGELFF. As DNA, the CDR3 is TGTGCCAGCAGCCCGGAGCCTAGCGGGGTTACCGGGGAGCTGTTTTTT.